The 27 T cell receptor beta chains reported below all come from one sample, sequenced in a study of cytomegalovirus exposure and HLA in healthy donors. Amplification used 60 Vbeta primers and 13 Jbeta primers. Using immunoSEQ multiplex PCR, the repertoire was profiled, and TCRdb retains in-frame clones only, with some absent. The sample consists of 110,000 or so clones, approximately 79% of them appearing once. The specimen sequenced was PBMCs. All receptors come from a man aged 50-59 years in good health and CMV-seropositive.

The genes are TRBV5-6 and TRBJ1-4; 8 bases are shared with TRBD1. Looked up from germline, CDR1 is SGHDT and CDR2 is YYEEEE. Trimming cost V 3 bases and J 8 bases; bases outside gene matches: 9. The CDR3 runs 15 residues. CDR3 nucleotides: TGTGCCAGCAGCTCGTCGGGACAGGCGGGAGAAAAACTGTTTTTT. The encoded protein is CASSSSGQAGEKLFF.

This chain links TRBV30 with TRBJ2-1, with D unresolved. This CDR3 region has 11 residues. The V gene lost 0 bases and the J gene lost 8 bases, with 5 bases spanning the gap. CDR1 is GTSNPN, CDR2 SVGIG, per germline (reference sequence). The CDR3 sequence is CAWSVRDEQFF. DNA of the CDR3: TGTGCCTGGAGTGTACGGGATGAGCAGTTCTTC.

This clone has just a few counts. This chain joins TRBV5-1 and TRBJ2-1; 9 bases align to TRBD2. Germline V gives CDR1 SGHRS, CDR2 YFSETQ. The CDR3 sequence is 15 residues long. The V gene end was trimmed by 3 bases and the J gene end by 10 bases; junction bases not matched to a gene: 11. The CDR3 here is CASSWGVAGVGEQFF. CDR3 nucleotide sequence: TGCGCCAGCAGCTGGGGGGTAGCGGGAGTTGGCGAGCAGTTCTTC.

V usage is TRBV18 and J usage is TRBJ2-5, with D possibly TRBD1 on 5 matching bases. Germline V gene lookup returns CDR1 KGHSH and CDR2 LQKENI. This CDR3 has 15 amino acids. Trimming removed 7 bases from V and 5 bases from J, with 20 bases in between. As DNA, the CDR3 is TGTGCCAGCTGTTCGACAGCCACTCGCGACGAGACCCAGTACTTC. It codes for CASCSTATRDETQYF.

The gene calls are TRBV19 and TRBJ2-7, with 7 bases aligning to TRBD1. The CDR3 consists of 14 residues. From germline, CDR1 is LNHDA and CDR2 SQIVND (reference sequence). The V segment lost 6 bases and the J segment 3 bases; nucleotides outside the gene matches: 8. The CDR3 DNA follows: TGTGCCAGTAGCGCCCGACAGGGCCACTACGAGCAGTACTTC. Residues: CASSARQGHYEQYF.

This clone was observed a handful of times. The chain couples TRBV6-5 to TRBJ1-4, with 7 bases matching TRBD1. This CDR3 is 16 amino acids long. V dropped 2 bases and J dropped 7; count of bases not matched to a gene: 10. CDR1 and CDR2 (germline): MNHEY, SVGAGI. The CDR3 spells CASSYRSGGPTEKLFF. The CDR3 DNA is TGTGCCAGCAGTTACAGATCAGGGGGACCGACTGAAAAACTGTTTTTT.

CDR3 nucleotides: TGTGCCAGCAGTGACCCGTTTCAGACTGGGAATTCACCCCTCCACTTT. This codes for CASSDPFQTGNSPLHF. The V and J genes are TRBV25-1 and TRBJ1-6; D uncertain. Trimming left V 3 bases short and J 7 bases short, with 16 bases between. Germline CDR1 reads MGHDK; CDR2 reads SYGVNS. This CDR3 has 16 amino acids.

The V call is TRBV4-1, the J call TRBJ1-1; 9 bases line up with TRBD1. Unmatched junction bases numbered 7, after V lost 3 bases and J lost 5 bases. CDR1 is MGHRA and CDR2 is YSYEKL in the germline V gene. CDR3 length equals 15 residues. Here the CDR3 reads CASSQGGTGWTEAFF. CDR3 DNA: TGCGCCAGCAGCCAGGGAGGGACAGGGTGGACTGAAGCTTTCTTT.

The V call is TRBV2, the J call TRBJ2-2; TRBD1 matches at 7 bases. Germline loops: CDR1 SNHLY, CDR2 FYNNEI. Trimming at V came to 5 bases and at J to 2 bases, leaving 5 bases not matched to a gene. This CDR3 has 15 amino acids. The CDR3 spells CASSSGTVNTGELFF. The CDR3 DNA is TGTGCCAGCAGTTCCGGGACAGTAAACACCGGGGAGCTGTTTTTT.

Written as DNA, the CDR3 is TGTGCCAGCAGACGACCGGGACAGGGGAGCCATGAGCAGTTCTTC. It encodes CASRRPGQGSHEQFF. J is TRBJ2-1 and V is TRBV5-5, with TRBD1 matching over 10 bases. Trimming at V came to 5 bases and at J to 8 bases, leaving 10 bases not matched to a gene. Germline CDR1 SGHKS, CDR2 YYEKEE (reference sequence). This CDR3 spans 15 amino acids.

This clone appeared a single time. The rearrangement links TRBV28 to TRBJ1-4; TRBD1 matches at 8 bases. Trimming at V came to 7 bases and at J to 3 bases, leaving 10 bases not matched to a gene. Germline CDR1 reads MDHEN; CDR2 reads SYDVKM. The CDR3 runs 16 residues. CDR3 region: CASTTDREVANEKLFF. The CDR3 nucleotides read TGTGCCAGCACTACGGACAGGGAGGTTGCTAATGAAAAACTGTTTTTT.

The V and J genes are TRBV27 and TRBJ2-7; 9 positions agree with TRBD1. The CDR3 contains 15 residues. The junction had 7 bases not matched to a gene; V was cut back by 4 bases and J by 3 bases. Germline assignment: CDR1 MNHEY and CDR2 SMNVEV (reference sequence). CDR3 nucleotide sequence: TGTGCCAGCAGTTCAGGACAGGGGCCCCTCTACGAGCAGTACTTC. Its protein product is CASSSGQGPLYEQYF.

The chain joins TRBV6-5 to TRBJ2-1; 8 bases agree with TRBD1. This CDR3 is 14 amino acids long. The V gene's germline CDR1 is MNHEY and CDR2 SVGAGI. V shed 6 bases and J 2 bases; nucleotides not matched to a gene: 3. The CDR3 coding sequence is TGTGCCAGCAGATTACAGGGGGCCTACAATGAGCAGTTCTTC. It encodes CASRLQGAYNEQFF.

J is TRBJ2-3 and V is TRBV2; 12 bases line up with TRBD2. This CDR3 region has 14 residues. The ends lost 8 bases at V and 12 bases at J; junction bases unmatched: 12. Germline CDR1 and CDR2: SNHLY and FYNNEI. Written as DNA, the CDR3 is TGTGCCAGCGGACTAGCGGGGAACCCGAGGGGTCAGTATTTT. It is translated as CASGLAGNPRGQYF.

The chain joins TRBV7-9 to TRBJ1-4; D is perhaps TRBD1 (6 bases). CDR1 and CDR2 (germline): SEHNR, FQNEAQ (reference sequence). Trimming stripped 1 base from V and 7 bases from J, with 13 bases between. The CDR3 sequence is 15 residues long. CDR3 in amino acids: CASSLGATGTEKLFF. CDR3 in DNA: TGTGCCAGCAGCTTAGGGGCCACAGGGACTGAAAAACTGTTTTTT.

The rearrangement links TRBV5-8 to TRBJ2-1; TRBD1 aligns across 8 bases. Trimming at V came to 0 bases and at J to 7 bases, leaving 9 bases not matched to a gene. Germline assignment: CDR1 SGHTS and CDR2 YDEGEE. The CDR3 consists of 16 residues. In DNA, the CDR3 is TGTGCCAGCAGCTTGGCCGCGACAGGGGACCCTAATGAGCAGTTCTTC. Its translation: CASSLAATGDPNEQFF.

For the CDR3, the DNA is TGTGCCAGCAGCTTAAGCAGGGGGAACTACGAGCAGTACTTC. Translation: CASSLSRGNYEQYF. V is TRBV7-9 and J is TRBJ2-7; 7 positions agree with TRBD1. The CDR3 length is 14 residues. Germline V gene lookup returns CDR1 SEHNR and CDR2 FQNEAQ (reference sequence). J was trimmed by 3 bases and V by 2 bases; bases with no gene match: 4.

The chain uses TRBV2 and TRBJ1-5; the D is unclear. Trimming stripped 4 bases from V and 3 bases from J, with 10 bases between. The length of the CDR3 is 14 residues. Germline values: CDR1 SNHLY, CDR2 FYNNEI. Here the CDR3 reads CASSVGVFNQPQHF. The CDR3, as DNA: TGTGCCAGCAGTGTCGGGGTCTTCAATCAGCCCCAGCATTTT.

The rearrangement uses TRBV7-9 and TRBJ1-4; D is unclear. From germline, CDR1 is SEHNR and CDR2 FQNEAQ (reference sequence). CDR3 size: 13 residues. Deletions cut 3 bases from V and 7 bases from J, with 9 bases between. The CDR3 protein is CASSFYTPEKLFF. The DNA for the CDR3 is TGTGCCAGCAGCTTTTACACCCCTGAAAAACTGTTTTTT.

CDR3 sequence (DNA): TGCAGCGTTGATTTGCAGGGCGGCACAGATACGCAGTATTTT. It yields the protein CSVDLQGGTDTQYF. This chain joins TRBV29-1 and TRBJ2-3, with D possibly matching TRBD1 (5 bases). This CDR3 is built from 14 residues. Trimming left V 3 bases short and J 1 base short, with 11 bases between. CDR1 and CDR2 (germline): SQVTM, ANQGSEA.

The J gene is TRBJ2-5, the V gene TRBV11-3, with unresolved D. V shed 1 base and J shed 2 bases, with 11 bases lying between them. Germline values: CDR1 SGHNT, CDR2 YENEEA. The CDR3 contains 15 residues. The CDR3 coding sequence is TGTGCCAGCAGCTTAGTTAGAGGAGAACAAGAGACCCAGTACTTC. This codes for CASSLVRGEQETQYF.

This chain joins TRBV6-1 and TRBJ2-7, with D perhaps matching TRBD2 (7 bases). CDR3 length: 12 residues. Trimming stripped 7 bases from V and 6 bases from J, with 13 bases between. The germline V gene encodes CDR1 MNHNS and CDR2 SASEGT. The CDR3 protein is CASNLAGAEQYF. The CDR3 nucleotides read TGTGCCAGCAATTTGGCGGGGGCCGAGCAGTACTTC.

This clone was seen only once. The chain recombines TRBV5-1 with TRBJ1-4; TRBD1 matches at 7 bases. This CDR3 is built from 15 residues. V shed 0 bases and J 6 bases; nucleotides not matched to a gene: 5. Germline loops: CDR1 SGHRS, CDR2 YFSETQ. The CDR3 DNA sequence: TGCGCCAGCAGCTTGGCCAGGGGGTTAGATGAAAAACTGTTTTTT. Protein product: CASSLARGLDEKLFF.

This chain connects TRBV9 to TRBJ1-2; D uncertain. V was cut by 5 bases and J by 5 bases, with 7 bases left in between. This CDR3 is built from 11 residues. Germline-derived CDR1 and CDR2 are SGDLS and YYNGEE. CDR3 region: CASRTGYGYTF. CDR3 DNA sequence: TGTGCCAGCAGAACCGGGTATGGCTACACCTTC.

This clone has a handful of counts. J is TRBJ1-6 and V is TRBV6-5, with TRBD1 identical over 7 bases. The ends lost 5 bases at V and 10 bases at J; junction bases unmatched: 8. The CDR3 totals 14 residues. CDR1 and CDR2 (germline): MNHEY, SVGAGI. CDR3: CASSQQGSGSPLHF. The CDR3 nucleotides are TGTGCCAGCAGTCAACAGGGGTCCGGGTCACCCCTCCACTTT.

J is TRBJ1-4 and V is TRBV10-3; 9 nucleotides align to TRBD1. The germline CDR1 and CDR2 sequences are ENHRY and SYGVKD. The CDR3 has 12 residues. V gave up 10 bases and J gave up 8 bases; unmatched junction bases: 5. The CDR3 here is CATTGGGEKLFF. CDR3 in DNA: TGTGCCACGACAGGGGGAGGGGAAAAACTGTTTTTT.

This clone was detected once. The V and J genes are TRBV10-1 and TRBJ2-5; 10 nucleotides align to TRBD2. After removal of 4 bases from V and 2 bases from J, the junction contained 1 base not matched to a gene. The CDR3 covers 14 residues. The germline V gene has CDR1 WNHNN and CDR2 SYGVQD (reference sequence). CDR3 loop: CASSASGSQETQYF. In nucleotides, the CDR3 is TGCGCCAGCAGTGCTAGCGGGAGTCAAGAGACCCAGTACTTC.